Each of the 17 T cell receptor beta chains below was sequenced from the same sample in a study of breast tumors, draining lymph nodes, adjacent tissues. MiXCR, applied by TCRdb to the multiplex PCR reads, yields one record per CDR3 protein. The sample yields around 190,000 distinct CDR3 sequences, around a third seen once. The lymph nodes were axillary draining lymph nodes from breast cancer patients. The sequencing sample was made of axillary lymph node tissue. These receptors were taken from a female donor with breast cancer. Some clones in this sample may be carry-over from other donors' samples.

This clonotype was seen at least ten times. CDR3 protein: CASSRGRNYGYTF. The CDR3 DNA reads as TGTGCCAGCAGCCGCGGACGGAACTATGGCTACACCTTC. The genes are TRBV5-8 and TRBJ1-2; no definite D call. In germline, CDR1 is SGHTS, CDR2 YDEGEE. V lost 4 bases to trimming and J lost 2 bases, with 9 bases between them. The CDR3 is 13 amino acids.

This clonotype was counted at least ten times. The rearrangement joins TRBV7-2 to TRBJ2-7, with a tentative D call TRBD2 (5 bases). The V gene lost 3 bases and the J gene lost 5 bases, with 14 bases spanning the gap. CDR3 length equals 14 residues. Germline lookup yields CDR1 SGHTA and CDR2 FQGNSA. The CDR3: CASSLAGVVDEQYF. CDR3 coding DNA: TGTGCCAGCAGCTTGGCCGGGGTTGTGGACGAGCAGTACTTC.

J is TRBJ2-7 and V is TRBV12-3 or TRBV12-4; the match to TRBD1 covers 12 bases. V dropped 5 bases and J dropped 3; count of bases not matched to a gene: 5. This CDR3 contains 15 residues. The CDR3, as DNA: TGTGCCAGCAGTCCTGGGACAGGGGGCGTCTACGAGCAGTACTTC. As protein: CASSPGTGGVYEQYF.

This clonotype showed up many times. CDR3: CASSRLTGGAGANVLTF. The CDR3 coding sequence is TGTGCCAGCAGTCGTCTGACAGGGGGCGCTGGGGCCAACGTCCTGACTTTC. The chain couples TRBV27 to TRBJ2-6; TRBD1 matches at 10 bases. V shed 5 bases and J 2 bases; nucleotides not matched to a gene: 6. Germline V CDR1 and CDR2: MNHEY, SMNVEV (reference sequence). The CDR3 runs to 17 residues.

Regarding this clonotype: This may stem from a read error, because a much larger clone lies one nucleotide away. V gene TRBV7-3 combines with J gene TRBJ2-1; D perhaps matches TRBD1 (5 bases). The CDR3 spans 12 residues. Per the germline V gene, CDR1 is SGHTA and CDR2 is FQGTGA. The CDR3 region is CASSLEGVEQSF. For the CDR3, the DNA is TGTGCCAGCAGCTTAGAAGGGGTTGAGCAGTCCTTC.

This clonotype showed up just a few times. This sequence may be a read error, since a much larger clone differs from it by one base. The gene calls are TRBV20-1 and TRBJ2-7; D is unresolved. The CDR3 totals 14 residues. Germline lookup yields CDR1 DFQATT and CDR2 SNEGSKA (reference sequence). The CDR3, as DNA: TGCAGTGCTAGCGCGGTCGGCTTCTCCTCCGAGCAGTACTTC. This sequence encodes CSASAVGFSSEQYF.

This clonotype appeared a few times. The chain uses TRBV29-1 and TRBJ1-1; TRBD1 is a possible D gene (6 bases). V lost 4 bases, J lost 5 bases, and 14 bases lay in between. CDR3 length: 13 residues. Germline loops: CDR1 SQVTM, CDR2 ANQGSEA. CDR3 sequence: CSVGLQGKTEAFF. CDR3 bases: TGCAGCGTTGGTCTACAGGGCAAGACTGAAGCTTTCTTT.

This clonotype came up many times. The rearrangement joins TRBV3-1 to TRBJ1-6; 7 nucleotides agree with TRBD1. The length of the CDR3 is 15 residues. Germline-derived CDR1 and CDR2 are LGHDT and YNNKEL (reference sequence). The ends lost 2 bases at V and 8 bases at J; junction bases unmatched: 6. The CDR3 DNA follows: TGTGCCAGCAGCCAAAGGGGGCTGGGGGATTCACCCCTCCACTTT. It specifies CASSQRGLGDSPLHF.

Note on this clonotype: This is likely a read error, given that the CDR3 carries no conserved phenylalanine or tryptophan at its end. The limits of the CDR3 on the DNA are not certain, so only TCRdb's listed CDR3 is given. The V call is TRBV2, the J call TRBJ1-3; the table's D gene call, TRBD1, was not cross checked with the DNA. The CDR3 region is 9 residues in length, termini included. Germline-derived CDR1 and CDR2 are SNHLY and FYNNEI. CDR3 residues: CASSVRGLS.

This clonotype was recorded at least ten times. V gene TRBV19 combines with J gene TRBJ2-7; no clear D. CDR1 and CDR2 from the germline V gene are LNHDA and SQIVND (reference sequence). The CDR3 is made up of 11 amino acids. V was clipped by 5 bases and J by 1 base, with 3 bases between them. The CDR3 spells CASSASYEQYF. The DNA for the CDR3 is TGTGCCAGTAGTGCTTCCTACGAGCAGTACTTC.

This clonotype was detected many times. This chain uses TRBV12-3 or TRBV12-4 with TRBJ2-1; 10 nucleotides align to TRBD2. This CDR3 region has 15 residues. The trim removed 5 bases at V and 4 bases at J, leaving 5 bases unmatched. CDR3 region: CASSAGTSAYNEQFF. CDR3 DNA sequence: TGTGCCAGCAGTGCCGGGACTAGCGCATACAATGAGCAGTTCTTC.

This clonotype has a single count. An end of the junction does not agree with germline; a read error may underlie this. The CDR3 loop reads CASSYWLGGTGELLF. CDR3 sequence (DNA): TGTGCCAGCAGTTACTGGCTAGGTGGCACCGGGGAGCTGCTTTTT. The chain joins TRBV6-5 to TRBJ2-2, with D possibly TRBD2 on 5 matching bases. In germline, CDR1 is MNHEY, CDR2 SVGAGI. The CDR3 spans 15 residues.

This clonotype was observed at least ten times. CDR3 nucleotide sequence: TGTGCCAGCAGCCAAGAAGGTCTTCCTTACGAGCAGTACTTC. This codes for CASSQEGLPYEQYF. The V call is TRBV14, the J call TRBJ2-7, with unresolved D. Germline-derived CDR1 and CDR2 are SGHDN and FVKESK. V gave up 0 bases and J gave up 4 bases, with 10 bases separating them. CDR3 length: 14 amino acids.

The chain employs TRBV28 and TRBJ2-4; TRBD2 agrees at 7 bases. This CDR3 is 13 amino acids long. In germline, CDR1 is MDHEN, CDR2 SYDVKM. V lost 6 bases and J lost 14; bases outside the gene matches: 13. CDR3 amino acids: CASRETGTIEKYF. CDR3 DNA: TGTGCCAGCAGAGAAACCGGGACTATCGAAAAGTACTTC.

This clonotype was detected ten times or more. The genes are TRBV12-3 or TRBV12-4 and TRBJ1-5; D may be TRBD1 (5 bases). CDR3 size: 13 residues. V was cut by 7 bases and J by 7 bases, with 14 bases left in between. CDR3 amino acids: CASTGGGGQPQHF. In DNA, the CDR3 is TGTGCCAGCACCGGTGGGGGGGGGCAGCCCCAGCATTTT.

As regards this clonotype: A clone one base away is much larger, so this may be a read error. The rearrangement links TRBV2 to TRBJ1-5, with D unclear. Germline-derived CDR1 and CDR2 are SNHLY and FYNNEI. CDR3 length equals 18 residues. CDR3 DNA sequence: TGTGTCAGCAGTACGACAAGGCCCGCACCCTATTTGTATCAGCCCCAGCATTTT. Amino acid sequence: CVSSTTRPAPYLYQPQHF.

In this sample, this clonotype turned up many times. The rearrangement links TRBV19 to TRBJ1-2; D may be TRBD1 (6 bases). The CDR3 runs 16 residues. The germline gives CDR1 LNHDA, CDR2 SQIVND (reference sequence). Trimming pared 1 base from V and 2 bases from J, leaving 14 bases between. CDR3 region: CASSIVFGGRNYGYTF. The CDR3 nucleotides read TGTGCCAGTAGTATAGTTTTCGGGGGCCGAAACTATGGCTACACCTTC.